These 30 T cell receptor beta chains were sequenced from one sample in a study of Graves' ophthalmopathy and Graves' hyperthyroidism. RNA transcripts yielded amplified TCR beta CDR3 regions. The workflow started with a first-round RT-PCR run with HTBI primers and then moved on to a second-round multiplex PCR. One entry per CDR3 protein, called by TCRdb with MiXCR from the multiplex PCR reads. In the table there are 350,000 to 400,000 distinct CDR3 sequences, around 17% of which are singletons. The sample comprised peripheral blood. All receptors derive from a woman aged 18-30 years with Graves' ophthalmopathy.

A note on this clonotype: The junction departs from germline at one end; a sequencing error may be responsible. CDR3 coding DNA: TGTGCCAGCAGCTTAGCGGGTTCAAACAGTGAAGCTTTCTTT. Translation: CASSLAGSNSEAFF. V is TRBV7-2 and J is TRBJ1-1, with unresolved D. CDR1 and CDR2 (germline): SGHTA, FQGNSA. The CDR3 loop spans 14 amino acids. The whole variable domain, remainder taken from reference TRBV7-2 and TRBJ1-1, is GAGVSQSPSNKVTEKGKDVELRCDPISGHTALYWYRQSLGQGLEFLIYFQGNSAPDKSGLPSDRFSAERTGGSVSTLTIQRTQQEDSAVYLCASSLAGSNSEAFFGQGTRLTVV.

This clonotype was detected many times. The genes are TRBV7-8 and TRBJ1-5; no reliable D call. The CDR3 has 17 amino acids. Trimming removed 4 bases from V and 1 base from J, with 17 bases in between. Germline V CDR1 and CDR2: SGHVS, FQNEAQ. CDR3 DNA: TGTGCCAGCAGCTGGTCGGGCTCCCTAGCCAGCAATCAGCCCCAGCATTTT. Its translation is CASSWSGSLASNQPQHF.

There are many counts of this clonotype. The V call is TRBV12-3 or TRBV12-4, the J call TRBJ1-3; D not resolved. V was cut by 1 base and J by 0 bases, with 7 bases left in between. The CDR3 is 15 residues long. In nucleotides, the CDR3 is TGTGCCAGCAGTTTAGGGGCAGTCTCTGGAAACACCATATATTTT. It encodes CASSLGAVSGNTIYF.

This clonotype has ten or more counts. The CDR3 is CASSIRGVGQGRSNQPQHF. The CDR3 DNA sequence: TGTGCCAGTAGTATAAGGGGGGTTGGGCAGGGCCGAAGCAATCAGCCCCAGCATTTT. This sequence joins TRBV19 and TRBJ1-5; the D gene is possibly TRBD1 (6 bases). The V end was cut by 2 bases, the J end by 1 base, with 21 bases between. The CDR3 loop spans 19 amino acids. The germline CDR1 and CDR2 sequences are LNHDA and SQIVND (reference sequence).

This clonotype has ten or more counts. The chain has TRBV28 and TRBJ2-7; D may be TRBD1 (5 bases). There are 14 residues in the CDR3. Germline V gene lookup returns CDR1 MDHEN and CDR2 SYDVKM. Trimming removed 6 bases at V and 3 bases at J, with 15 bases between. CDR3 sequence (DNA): TGTGCCAGCAGCCGGTCAGGGCCTCTCTACGAGCAGTACTTC. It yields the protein CASSRSGPLYEQYF.

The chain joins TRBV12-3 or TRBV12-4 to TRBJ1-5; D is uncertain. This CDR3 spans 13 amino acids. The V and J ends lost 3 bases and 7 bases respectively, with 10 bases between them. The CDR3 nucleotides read TGTGCCAGCAGTTTCCCTCCATCACAGCCCCAGCATTTT. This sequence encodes CASSFPPSQPQHF.

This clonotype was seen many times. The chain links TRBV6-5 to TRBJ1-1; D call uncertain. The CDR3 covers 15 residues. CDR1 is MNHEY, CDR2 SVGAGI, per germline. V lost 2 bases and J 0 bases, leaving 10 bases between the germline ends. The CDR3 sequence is CASSYRATMNTEAFF. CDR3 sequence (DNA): TGTGCCAGCAGTTACCGGGCCACGATGAACACTGAAGCTTTCTTT.

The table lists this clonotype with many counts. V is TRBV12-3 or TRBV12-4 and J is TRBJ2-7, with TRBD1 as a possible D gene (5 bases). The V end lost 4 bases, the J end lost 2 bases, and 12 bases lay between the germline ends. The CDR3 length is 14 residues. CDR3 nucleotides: TGTGCCAGCAGTTACACCGACAGCACCTACGAGCAGTACTTC. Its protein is CASSYTDSTYEQYF.

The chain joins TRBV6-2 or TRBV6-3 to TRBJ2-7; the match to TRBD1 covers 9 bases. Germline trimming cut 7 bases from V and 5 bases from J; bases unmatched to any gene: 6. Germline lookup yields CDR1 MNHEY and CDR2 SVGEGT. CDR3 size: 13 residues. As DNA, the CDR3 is TGTGCCAGCAATGGACAGGGGAGGAACGAGCAGTACTTC. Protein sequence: CASNGQGRNEQYF.

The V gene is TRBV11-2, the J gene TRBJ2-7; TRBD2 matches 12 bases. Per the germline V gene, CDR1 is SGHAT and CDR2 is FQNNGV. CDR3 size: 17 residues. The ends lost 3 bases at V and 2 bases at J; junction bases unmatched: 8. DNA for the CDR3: TGTGCCAGCAGCTTTCAACTAGCGGGAGGTTCCCCCTACGAGCAGTACTTC. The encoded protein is CASSFQLAGGSPYEQYF.

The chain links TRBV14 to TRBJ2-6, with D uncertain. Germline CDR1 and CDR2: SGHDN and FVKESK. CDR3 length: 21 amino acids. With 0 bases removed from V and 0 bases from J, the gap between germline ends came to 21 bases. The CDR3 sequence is CASSQDGPSVGRPSGANVLTF. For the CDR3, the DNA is TGTGCCAGCAGCCAAGATGGGCCGTCCGTGGGCAGGCCCTCTGGGGCCAACGTCCTGACTTTC.

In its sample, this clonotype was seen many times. As DNA, the CDR3 is TGTGCCAGCAGCTTATCCGGGGGGCTCACAGATACGCAGTATTTT. Translated: CASSLSGGLTDTQYF. V gene TRBV7-3 combines with J gene TRBJ2-3; TRBD2 is a possible D gene (7 bases). Germline V lookup: CDR1 SGHTA, CDR2 FQGTGA. The CDR3 covers 15 residues. Trimming cost V 2 bases and J 2 bases, with 11 bases left between them.

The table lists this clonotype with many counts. CDR3 in DNA: TGTGCCAGCAGTGTGGGCTTGACAGAGGGACCTCGGAACACTGAAGCTTTCTTT. It yields the protein CASSVGLTEGPRNTEAFF. The chain has TRBV12-3 or TRBV12-4 and TRBJ1-1; TRBD1 might be the D (5 bases). V lost 5 bases, J lost 1 base, and 23 bases lay in between. The CDR3 length is 18 residues.

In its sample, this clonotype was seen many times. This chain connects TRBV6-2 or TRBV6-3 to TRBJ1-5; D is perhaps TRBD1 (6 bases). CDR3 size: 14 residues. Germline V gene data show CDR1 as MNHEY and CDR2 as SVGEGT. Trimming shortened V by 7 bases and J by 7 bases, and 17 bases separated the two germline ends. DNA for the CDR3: TGTGCCAGCACCAGTGGAGGACAGCTCCAGCCCCAGCATTTT. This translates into CASTSGGQLQPQHF.

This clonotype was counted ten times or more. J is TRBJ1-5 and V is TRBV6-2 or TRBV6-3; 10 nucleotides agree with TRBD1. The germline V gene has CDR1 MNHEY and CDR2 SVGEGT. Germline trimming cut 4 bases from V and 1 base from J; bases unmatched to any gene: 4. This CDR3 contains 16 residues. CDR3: CASSSRDRGSNQPQHF. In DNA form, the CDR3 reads TGTGCCAGCAGTTCCAGGGACAGGGGCAGCAATCAGCCCCAGCATTTT.

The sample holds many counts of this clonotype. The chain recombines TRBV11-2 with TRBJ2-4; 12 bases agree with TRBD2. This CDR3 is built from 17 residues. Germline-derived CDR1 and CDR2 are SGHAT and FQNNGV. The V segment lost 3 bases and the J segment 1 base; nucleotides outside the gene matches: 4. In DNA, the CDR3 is TGTGCCAGCAGCTTTACTAGCGGGAGGACGGCCAAAAACATTCAGTACTTC. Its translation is CASSFTSGRTAKNIQYF.

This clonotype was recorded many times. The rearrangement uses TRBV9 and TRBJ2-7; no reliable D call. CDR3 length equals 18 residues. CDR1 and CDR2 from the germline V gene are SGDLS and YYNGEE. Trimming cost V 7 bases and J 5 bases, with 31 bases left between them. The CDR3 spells CASRSPGPTLLFTHEQYF. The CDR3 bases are TGTGCCAGCCGATCCCCCGGACCTACTCTCCTGTTTACCCACGAGCAGTACTTC. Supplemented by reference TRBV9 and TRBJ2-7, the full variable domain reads DSGVTQTPKHLITATGQRVTLRCSPRSGDLSVYWYQQSLDQGLQFLIQYYNGEERAKGNILERFSAQQFPDLHSELNLSSLELGDSALYFCASRSPGPTLLFTHEQYFGPGTRLTVT.

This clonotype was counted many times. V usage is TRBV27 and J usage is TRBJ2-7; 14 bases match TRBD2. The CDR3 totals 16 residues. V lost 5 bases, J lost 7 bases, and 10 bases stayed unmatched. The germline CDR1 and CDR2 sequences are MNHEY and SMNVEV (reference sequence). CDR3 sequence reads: CASSPRLAGGPREQYF. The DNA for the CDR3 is TGTGCCAGCAGTCCCCGACTAGCGGGAGGGCCTCGGGAGCAGTACTTC.

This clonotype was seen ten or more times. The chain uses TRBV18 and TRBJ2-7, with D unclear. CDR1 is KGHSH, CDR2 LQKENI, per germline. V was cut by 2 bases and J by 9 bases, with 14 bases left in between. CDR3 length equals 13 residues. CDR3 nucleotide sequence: TGTGCCAGCTCACCAACTAACCGAGGTCGGCAGTACTTC. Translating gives CASSPTNRGRQYF.

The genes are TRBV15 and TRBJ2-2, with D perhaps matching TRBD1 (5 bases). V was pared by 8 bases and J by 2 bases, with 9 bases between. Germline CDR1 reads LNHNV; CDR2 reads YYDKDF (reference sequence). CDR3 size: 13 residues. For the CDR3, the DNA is TGTGCCACCGGGGCAGCTAACACCGGGGAGCTGTTTTTT. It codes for CATGAANTGELFF.

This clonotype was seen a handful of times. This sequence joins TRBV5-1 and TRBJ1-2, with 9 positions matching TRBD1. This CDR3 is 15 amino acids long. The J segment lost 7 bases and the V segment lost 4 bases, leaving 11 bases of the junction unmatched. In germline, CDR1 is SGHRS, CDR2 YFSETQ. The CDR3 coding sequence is TGCGCCAGCAGCGCTACAACAGGGGGCGCAGGTGGCTACACCTTC. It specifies CASSATTGGAGGYTF.

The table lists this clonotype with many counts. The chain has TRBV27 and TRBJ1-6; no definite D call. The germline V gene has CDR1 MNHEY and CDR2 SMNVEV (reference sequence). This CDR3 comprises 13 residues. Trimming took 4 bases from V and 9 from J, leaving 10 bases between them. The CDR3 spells CASSWAISSPLHF. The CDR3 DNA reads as TGTGCCAGCAGTTGGGCGATAAGTTCACCCCTCCACTTT.

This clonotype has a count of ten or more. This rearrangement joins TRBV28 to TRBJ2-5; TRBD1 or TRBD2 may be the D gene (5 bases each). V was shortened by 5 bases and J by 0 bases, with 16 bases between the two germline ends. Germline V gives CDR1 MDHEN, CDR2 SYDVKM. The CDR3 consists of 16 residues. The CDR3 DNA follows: TGTGCCAGCAGTATACAATCGCCGGGACACCAAGAGACCCAGTACTTC. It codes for CASSIQSPGHQETQYF.

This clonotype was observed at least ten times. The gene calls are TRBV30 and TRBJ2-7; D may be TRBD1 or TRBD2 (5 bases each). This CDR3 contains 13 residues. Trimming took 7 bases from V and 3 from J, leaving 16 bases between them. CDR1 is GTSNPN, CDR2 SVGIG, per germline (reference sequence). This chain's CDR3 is CALEIGGNYEQYF. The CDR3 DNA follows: TGTGCCTTGGAGATTGGGGGAAACTACGAGCAGTACTTC.

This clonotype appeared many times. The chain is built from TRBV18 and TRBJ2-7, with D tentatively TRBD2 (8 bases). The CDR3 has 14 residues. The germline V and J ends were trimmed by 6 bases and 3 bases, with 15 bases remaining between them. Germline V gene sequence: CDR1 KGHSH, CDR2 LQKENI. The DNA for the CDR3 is TGTGCCAGCTCTCCGACAGGGACTAGCTACGAGCAGTACTTC. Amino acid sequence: CASSPTGTSYEQYF. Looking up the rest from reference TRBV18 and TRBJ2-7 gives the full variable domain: NAGVMQNPRHLVRRRGQEARLRCSPMKGHSHVYWYRQLPEEGLKFMVYLQKENIIDESGMPKERFSAEFPKEGPSILRIQQVVRGDSAAYFCASSPTGTSYEQYFGPGTRLTVT.

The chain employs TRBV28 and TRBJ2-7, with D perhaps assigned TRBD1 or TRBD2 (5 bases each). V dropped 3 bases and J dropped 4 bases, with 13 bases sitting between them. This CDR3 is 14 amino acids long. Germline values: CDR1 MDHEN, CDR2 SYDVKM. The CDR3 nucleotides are TGTGCCAGCAGTTTCGAGGGGTTTGGGTACGAGCAGTACTTC. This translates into CASSFEGFGYEQYF.

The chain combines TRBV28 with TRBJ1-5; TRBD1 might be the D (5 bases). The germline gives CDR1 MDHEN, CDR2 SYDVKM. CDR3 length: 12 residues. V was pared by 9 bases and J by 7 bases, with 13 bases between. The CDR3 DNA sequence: TGTGCCAGTTCCGGGGCAGTCCAGCCCCAGCATTTT. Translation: CASSGAVQPQHF.

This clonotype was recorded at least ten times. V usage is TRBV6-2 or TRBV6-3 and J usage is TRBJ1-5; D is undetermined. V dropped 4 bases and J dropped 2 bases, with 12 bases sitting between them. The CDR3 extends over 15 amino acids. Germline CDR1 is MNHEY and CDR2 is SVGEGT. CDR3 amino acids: CASSSGISGNQPQHF. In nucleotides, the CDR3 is TGTGCCAGCAGTTCGGGGATTTCGGGCAATCAGCCCCAGCATTTT.

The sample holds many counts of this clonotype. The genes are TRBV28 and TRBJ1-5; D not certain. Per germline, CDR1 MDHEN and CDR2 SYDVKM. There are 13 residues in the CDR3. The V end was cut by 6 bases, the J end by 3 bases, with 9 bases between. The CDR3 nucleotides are TGTGCCAGCAGGCCTAGGATCAATCAGCCCCAGCATTTT. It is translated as CASRPRINQPQHF.

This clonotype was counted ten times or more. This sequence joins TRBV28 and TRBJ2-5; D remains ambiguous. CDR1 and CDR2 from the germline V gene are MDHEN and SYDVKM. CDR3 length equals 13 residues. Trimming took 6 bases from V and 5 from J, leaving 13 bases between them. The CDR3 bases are TGTGCCAGCAGCCCCCAGCCTCAGGAGACCCAGTACTTC. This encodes CASSPQPQETQYF.